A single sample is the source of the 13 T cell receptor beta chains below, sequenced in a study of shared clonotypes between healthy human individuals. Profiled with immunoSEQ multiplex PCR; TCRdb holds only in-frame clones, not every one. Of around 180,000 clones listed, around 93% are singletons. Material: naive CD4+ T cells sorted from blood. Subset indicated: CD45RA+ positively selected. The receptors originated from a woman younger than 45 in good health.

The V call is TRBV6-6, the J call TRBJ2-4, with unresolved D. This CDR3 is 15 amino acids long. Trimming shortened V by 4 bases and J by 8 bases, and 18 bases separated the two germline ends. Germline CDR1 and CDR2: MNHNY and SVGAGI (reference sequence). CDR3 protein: CASSSEAGLSDIQYF. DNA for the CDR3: TGTGCCAGCAGTTCCGAAGCCGGGTTATCAGACATTCAGTACTTC.

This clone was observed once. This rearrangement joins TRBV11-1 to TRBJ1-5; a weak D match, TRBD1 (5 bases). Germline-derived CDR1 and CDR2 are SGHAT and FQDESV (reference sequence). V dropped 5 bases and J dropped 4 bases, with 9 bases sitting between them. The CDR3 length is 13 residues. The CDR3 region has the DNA TGTGCCAGCAGCCCCGACAGAAATCAGCCCCAGCATTTT. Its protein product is CASSPDRNQPQHF.

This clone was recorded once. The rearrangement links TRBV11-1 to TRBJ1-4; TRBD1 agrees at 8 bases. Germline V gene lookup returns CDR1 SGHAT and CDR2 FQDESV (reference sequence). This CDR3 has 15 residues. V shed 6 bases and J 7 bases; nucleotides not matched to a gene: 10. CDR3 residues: CASRQTGGSSEKLFF. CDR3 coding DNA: TGTGCCAGCAGGCAAACAGGGGGATCCAGTGAAAAACTGTTTTTT.

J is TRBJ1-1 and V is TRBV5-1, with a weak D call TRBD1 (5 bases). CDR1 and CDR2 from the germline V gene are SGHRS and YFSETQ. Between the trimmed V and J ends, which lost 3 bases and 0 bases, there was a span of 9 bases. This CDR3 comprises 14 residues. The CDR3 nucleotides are TGCGCCAGCAGCTCGGAGGGGATGAACACTGAAGCTTTCTTT. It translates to CASSSEGMNTEAFF. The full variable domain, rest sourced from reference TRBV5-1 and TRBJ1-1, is KAGVTQTPRYLIKTRGQQVTLSCSPISGHRSVSWYQQTPGQGLQFLFEYFSETQRNKGNFPGRFSGRQFSNSRSEMNVSTLELGDSALYLCASSSEGMNTEAFFGQGTRLTVV.

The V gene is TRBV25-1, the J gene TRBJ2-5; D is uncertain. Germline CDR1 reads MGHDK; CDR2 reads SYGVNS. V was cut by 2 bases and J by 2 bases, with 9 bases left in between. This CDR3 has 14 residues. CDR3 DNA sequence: TGTGCCAGCAGTGAACTCGGCCGGCAAGAGACCCAGTACTTC. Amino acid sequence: CASSELGRQETQYF.

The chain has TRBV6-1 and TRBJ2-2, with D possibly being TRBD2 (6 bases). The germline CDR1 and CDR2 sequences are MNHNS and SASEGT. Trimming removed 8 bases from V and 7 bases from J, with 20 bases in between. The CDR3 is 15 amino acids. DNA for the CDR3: TGTGCCAGCCGGTTCGGAGGGGCTATGAGCGGGGAGCTGTTTTTT. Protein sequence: CASRFGGAMSGELFF.

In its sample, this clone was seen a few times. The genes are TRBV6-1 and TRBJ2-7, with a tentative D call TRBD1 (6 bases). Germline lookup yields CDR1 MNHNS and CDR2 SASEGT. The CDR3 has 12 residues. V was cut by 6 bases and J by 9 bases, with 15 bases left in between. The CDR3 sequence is CASRSTGIPQYF. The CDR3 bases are TGTGCCAGCAGGTCCACAGGGATTCCGCAGTACTTC.

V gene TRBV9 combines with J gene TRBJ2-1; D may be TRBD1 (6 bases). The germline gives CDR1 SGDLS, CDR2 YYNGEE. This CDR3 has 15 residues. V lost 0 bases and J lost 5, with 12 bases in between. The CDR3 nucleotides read TGTGCCAGCAGCGTAGGGGCCGACAGGAACAATGAGCAGTTCTTC. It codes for CASSVGADRNNEQFF. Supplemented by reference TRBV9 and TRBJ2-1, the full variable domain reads DSGVTQTPKHLITATGQRVTLRCSPRSGDLSVYWYQQSLDQGLQFLIQYYNGEERAKGNILERFSAQQFPDLHSELNLSSLELGDSALYFCASSVGADRNNEQFFGPGTRLTVL.

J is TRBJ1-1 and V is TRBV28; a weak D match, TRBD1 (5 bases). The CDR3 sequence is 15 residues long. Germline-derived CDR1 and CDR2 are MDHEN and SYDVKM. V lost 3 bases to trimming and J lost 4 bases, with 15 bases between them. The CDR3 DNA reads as TGTGCCAGCAGTTTCGGGACGCGGGGGAGCACTGAAGCTTTCTTT. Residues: CASSFGTRGSTEAFF. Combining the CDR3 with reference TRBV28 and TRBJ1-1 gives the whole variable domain DVKVTQSSRYLVKRTGEKVFLECVQDMDHENMFWYRQDPGLGLRLIYFSYDVKMKEKGDIPEGYSVSREKKERFSLILESASTNQTSMYLCASSFGTRGSTEAFFGQGTRLTVV.

The CDR3: CASSILRAGDTEAFF. The CDR3, as DNA: TGTGCCAGCAGTATCCTGAGGGCAGGGGACACTGAAGCTTTCTTT. The rearrangement links TRBV27 to TRBJ1-1; TRBD1 might be the D (6 bases). V was pared by 5 bases and J by 3 bases, with 16 bases between. The CDR3 is 15 residues long. The germline V gene has CDR1 MNHEY and CDR2 SMNVEV (reference sequence).

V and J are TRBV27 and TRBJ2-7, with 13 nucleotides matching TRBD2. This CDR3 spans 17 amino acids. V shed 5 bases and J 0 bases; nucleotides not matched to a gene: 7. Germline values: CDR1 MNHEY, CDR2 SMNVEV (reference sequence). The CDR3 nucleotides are TGTGCCAGCAGTCAAGGACTAGCGGGGGTGTACTCCTACGAGCAGTACTTC. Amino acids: CASSQGLAGVYSYEQYF.

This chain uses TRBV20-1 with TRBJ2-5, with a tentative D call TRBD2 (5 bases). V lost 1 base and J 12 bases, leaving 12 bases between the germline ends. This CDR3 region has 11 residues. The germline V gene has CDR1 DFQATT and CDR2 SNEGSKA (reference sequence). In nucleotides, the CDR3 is TGCAGTGCTAGAGGAGACTACCTGGAGTACTTC. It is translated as CSARGDYLEYF.

CDR3 residues: CATGRGDPPYEQYF. In DNA form, the CDR3 reads TGTGCCACTGGAAGAGGGGATCCTCCCTACGAGCAGTACTTC. The chain carries TRBV15 and TRBJ2-7, with D possibly being TRBD1 or TRBD2 (5 bases each). This CDR3 is built from 14 residues. The germline V and J ends were trimmed by 9 bases and 2 bases, with 17 bases remaining between them. From germline, CDR1 is LNHNV and CDR2 YYDKDF (reference sequence).